The 23 T cell receptor beta chains below all came from one sample that was sequenced in a study of cytomegalovirus exposure and HLA in healthy donors (TCRdb year 2017). Library preparation was by the immunoSEQ multiplex PCR assay. A mixture of 60 forward primers for TCR Vbeta segments and 13 reverse primers for TCR Jbeta segments was used in the multiplex PCR. As stored in TCRdb, this immuneACCESS dataset retains in-frame rearrangements with V and J assigned. A fraction of the clones does not appear; measured against another copy, unresolved V genes explain less than half of the discrepancy, and the remainder lacks a known reason. The sample table holds about 130,000 clones, of which around 78% were seen once. Less than 2% of the sample rests with the top ten. Sequenced input: PBMCs. The receptor set was obtained from a man over 45 in good health and CMV-seronegative.

This clone has only a few counts. The rearrangement uses TRBV7-9 and TRBJ1-1; D might be TRBD1 (5 bases). The CDR3 is made up of 15 amino acids. Trimming took off 0 bases at V and 6 bases at J, with 14 bases between the two ends. Per germline, CDR1 SEHNR and CDR2 FQNEAQ (reference sequence). The CDR3 DNA reads as TGTGCCAGCAGCTTAGCGCAGGGTCGAGTATCTGAAGCTTTCTTT. This gives the protein CASSLAQGRVSEAFF.

This chain joins TRBV29-1 and TRBJ2-1; TRBD2 is a possible D gene (5 bases). The CDR3 has 14 amino acids. Germline CDR1 and CDR2: SQVTM and ANQGSEA. Between the trimmed V and J ends, which lost 6 bases and 3 bases, there was a span of 15 bases. In DNA, the CDR3 is TGCAGCGTCCGCGGACTTGCCGTCTACAATGAGCAGTTCTTC. Translation gives CSVRGLAVYNEQFF.

Only one count was recorded for this clone. The J gene is TRBJ2-7, the V gene TRBV28; D is possibly TRBD2 (6 bases). This CDR3 has 14 amino acids. The germline gives CDR1 MDHEN, CDR2 SYDVKM. V was trimmed by 4 bases and J by 6 bases, leaving 16 bases between them. CDR3 sequence reads: CASSSWTAGPEQYV. The DNA of the CDR3 is TGTGCCAGCAGTTCTTGGACGGCGGGGCCCGAGCAGTACGTC.

This clone has just a few counts. J is TRBJ2-2 and V is TRBV5-1, with 7 nucleotides matching TRBD1. The CDR3 contains 17 residues. With V trimmed by 3 bases and J by 0 bases, 8 bases remained unmatched. CDR1 and CDR2 (germline): SGHRS, YFSETQ. CDR3 protein: CASSYQGGRANTGELFF. The DNA for the CDR3 is TGCGCCAGCAGCTACCAAGGGGGCAGGGCGAACACCGGGGAGCTGTTTTTT.

The chain combines TRBV7-6 with TRBJ2-1; 15 positions agree with TRBD2. The CDR3 runs to 19 residues. With V trimmed by 3 bases and J by 6 bases, 12 bases remained unmatched. CDR1 is SGHVS and CDR2 is FNYEAQ in the germline V gene. The CDR3 loop reads CASSFSPGLAGGLGNEQFF. In DNA, the CDR3 is TGTGCCAGCAGCTTCAGCCCCGGACTAGCGGGGGGGTTGGGCAATGAGCAGTTCTTC.

The CDR3 DNA is TGTGCCAGCAGCCAACCCGGGACAGGGGGAGAGACCCAGTACTTC. Protein sequence: CASSQPGTGGETQYF. This rearrangement joins TRBV5-6 to TRBJ2-5, with 11 nucleotides matching TRBD1. The CDR3 is 15 residues long. V dropped 4 bases and J dropped 4; count of bases not matched to a gene: 6. Germline V gives CDR1 SGHDT, CDR2 YYEEEE.

The V gene is TRBV4-2, the J gene TRBJ2-3, with a weak D call TRBD2 (7 bases). CDR3 length: 22 amino acids. Trimming shortened V by 0 bases and J by 3 bases, and 31 bases separated the two germline ends. Germline V gives CDR1 LGHNA, CDR2 YNFKEQ. The DNA of the CDR3 is TGTGCCAGCAGCCAAGATTTAGTCTCGGGGGGCCCCACCACTTTGGCGACAGATACGCAGTATTTT. It specifies CASSQDLVSGGPTTLATDTQYF.

The V call is TRBV18, the J call TRBJ2-7; D unresolved. CDR3 size: 12 residues. V lost 2 bases and J 3 bases, leaving 5 bases between the germline ends. Germline CDR1 is KGHSH and CDR2 is LQKENI. DNA of the CDR3: TGTGCCAGCTCACCAAGAGGCTACGAGCAGTACGTC. Protein product: CASSPRGYEQYV.

This chain links TRBV29-1 with TRBJ2-7; 8 bases line up with TRBD1. Germline V gene lookup returns CDR1 SQVTM and CDR2 ANQGSEA. This CDR3 has 11 residues. The trim removed 5 bases at V and 6 bases at J, leaving 3 bases unmatched. The CDR3 loop is CSVQTGGEQYF. The CDR3 DNA is TGCAGCGTTCAAACAGGGGGCGAGCAGTACTTC.

The chain combines TRBV4-2 with TRBJ2-4; TRBD1 might be the D (6 bases). The CDR3 contains 17 residues. CDR1 is LGHNA and CDR2 is YNFKEQ in the germline V gene. Trimming took off 4 bases at V and 5 bases at J, with 21 bases between the two ends. The CDR3 reads CASSPGQVLGAENIQYF. CDR3 nucleotides: TGTGCCAGCAGCCCGGGGCAGGTCTTGGGGGCCGAAAACATTCAGTACTTC.

The rearrangement uses TRBV7-3 and TRBJ2-7; maybe TRBD1 (5 bases). V gave up 1 base and J gave up 4 bases, with 17 bases separating them. The CDR3 loop spans 16 amino acids. Germline-derived CDR1 and CDR2 are SGHTA and FQGTGA. The CDR3 reads CASSLKRAGHYYEQYF. DNA for the CDR3: TGTGCCAGCAGCTTAAAGCGAGCAGGACACTATTACGAGCAGTACTTC. Based on the CDR3 plus reference TRBV7-3 and TRBJ2-7, the full variable domain is GAGVSQTPSNKVTEKGKYVELRCDPISGHTALYWYRQSLGQGPEFLIYFQGTGAADDSGLPNDRFFAVRPEGSVSTLKIQRTERGDSAVYLCASSLKRAGHYYEQYFGPGTRLTVT.

The chain joins TRBV7-6 to TRBJ2-2, with D maybe TRBD2 (5 bases). Looked up from germline, CDR1 is SGHVS and CDR2 is FNYEAQ. This CDR3 region has 13 residues. V was pared by 10 bases and J by 3 bases, with 12 bases between. CDR3 sequence reads: CATTGKYTGELFF. As DNA, the CDR3 is TGTGCCACGACGGGAAAATACACCGGGGAGCTGTTTTTT.

The rearrangement links TRBV5-1 to TRBJ2-5, with D maybe TRBD1 (7 bases). The CDR3 is 14 residues long. Germline values: CDR1 SGHRS, CDR2 YFSETQ. Trimming cost V 2 bases and J 3 bases, with 11 bases left between them. The chain's CDR3 is CASSLGRGEETQYF. CDR3 sequence (DNA): TGCGCCAGCAGCTTAGGCAGGGGGGAAGAGACCCAGTACTTC.

V and J are TRBV9 and TRBJ2-5, with TRBD2 matching 10 bases. The CDR3 has 15 residues. V was pared by 3 bases and J by 5 bases, with 7 bases of the junction left unmatched. In germline, CDR1 is SGDLS, CDR2 YYNGEE. The CDR3 bases are TGTGCCAGCAGCGCAGCGGGGGGGCCGATGGAGACCCAGTACTTC. Translation gives CASSAAGGPMETQYF.

V is TRBV2 and J is TRBJ2-2, with TRBD1 as a possible D gene (6 bases). Deletions cut 7 bases from V and 0 bases from J, with 12 bases between. Germline-derived CDR1 and CDR2 are SNHLY and FYNNEI. There are 15 residues in the CDR3. This CDR3 is CASKVAGANTGELFF. CDR3 sequence (DNA): TGTGCCAGCAAGGTTGCAGGGGCGAACACCGGGGAGCTGTTTTTT.

The J gene is TRBJ1-1, the V gene TRBV7-3; tentatively, D is TRBD1 (5 bases). Looked up from germline, CDR1 is SGHTA and CDR2 is FQGTGA. The germline V and J ends were trimmed by 2 bases and 4 bases, with 14 bases remaining between them. The CDR3 spans 15 residues. The CDR3 DNA is TGTGCCAGCAGCTTAGAACCGGGGGTGGGCACTGAAGCTTTCTTT. Translated: CASSLEPGVGTEAFF.

This chain uses TRBV5-1 with TRBJ1-2, with TRBD1 matching over 7 bases. Germline V gives CDR1 SGHRS, CDR2 YFSETQ. CDR3 size: 18 residues. V shed 1 base, J shed 0 bases, and the junction held 12 bases outside the gene matches. The CDR3 bases are TGCGCCAGCAGCTTGAGCGGAGGGACAGATCCTACTAACTATGGCTACACCTTC. As protein: CASSLSGGTDPTNYGYTF.

The CDR3 nucleotides read TGTGCCGCGGGACAGAACAGCAATCAGCCCCAGCATTTT. As protein: CAAGQNSNQPQHF. This sequence joins TRBV10-3 and TRBJ1-5; 7 bases are a match to TRBD1. The CDR3 totals 13 residues. CDR1 ENHRY and CDR2 SYGVKD come from the germline V gene. The ends lost 11 bases at V and 1 base at J; junction bases unmatched: 5.

The chain couples TRBV7-9 to TRBJ2-7, with TRBD1 matching 7 bases. The CDR3 spans 14 residues. V trimming: 5 bases; J trimming: 2 bases; junction bases outside the gene matches: 6. Germline values: CDR1 SEHNR, CDR2 FQNEAQ (reference sequence). The CDR3 sequence: CASSRTGTAYEQYF. For the CDR3, the DNA is TGTGCCAGCAGCCGGACCGGGACAGCCTACGAGCAGTACTTC.

The V call is TRBV5-1, the J call TRBJ1-1, with 7 bases matching TRBD1. J gave up 3 bases and V 2 bases, and 7 bases lay outside the gene matches. Germline V gene data show CDR1 as SGHRS and CDR2 as YFSETQ. This CDR3 has 15 amino acids. The CDR3 DNA follows: TGCGCCAGCAGCTTACAGGGGTCGCTGGACACTGAAGCTTTCTTT. Protein sequence: CASSLQGSLDTEAFF.

The rearrangement joins TRBV28 to TRBJ2-7; 8 nucleotides agree with TRBD1. There are 14 residues in the CDR3. V shed 6 bases and J 3 bases; nucleotides not matched to a gene: 7. CDR1 and CDR2 from the germline V gene are MDHEN and SYDVKM. The CDR3 loop reads CASSLRTGNYEQYV. CDR3 coding DNA: TGTGCCAGCAGCTTAAGGACAGGGAACTACGAGCAGTACGTC.

The chain has TRBV5-1 and TRBJ2-3, with 7 positions matching TRBD2. Trimming removed 4 bases from V and 5 bases from J; junction bases left unmatched: 16. Germline CDR1 reads SGHRS; CDR2 reads YFSETQ. The CDR3 runs 17 residues. The CDR3 DNA is TGCGCCAGCAGCGTGCAATATGCGGGACTATTAGTAGATACGCAGTATTTT. Amino acids: CASSVQYAGLLVDTQYF.

The CDR3 spells CASSSQGKDTEAFF. CDR3 bases: TGCGCCAGCAGCTCACAGGGGAAAGACACTGAAGCTTTCTTT. V and J are TRBV5-1 and TRBJ1-1, with 7 bases identical to TRBD1. The CDR3 runs 14 residues. In germline, CDR1 is SGHRS, CDR2 YFSETQ. V shed 3 bases, J shed 3 bases, and the junction held 5 bases outside the gene matches.